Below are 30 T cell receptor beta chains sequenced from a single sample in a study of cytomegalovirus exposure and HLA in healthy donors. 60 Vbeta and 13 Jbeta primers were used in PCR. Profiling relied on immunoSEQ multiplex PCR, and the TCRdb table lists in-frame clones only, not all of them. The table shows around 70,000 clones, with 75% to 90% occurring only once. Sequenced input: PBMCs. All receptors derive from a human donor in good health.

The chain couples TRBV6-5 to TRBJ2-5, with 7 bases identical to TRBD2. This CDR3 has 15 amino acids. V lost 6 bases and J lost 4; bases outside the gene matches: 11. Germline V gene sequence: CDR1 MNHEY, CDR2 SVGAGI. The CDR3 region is CASRRAGTNRETQYF. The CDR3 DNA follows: TGTGCCAGCAGGCGTGCCGGGACTAATCGAGAGACCCAGTACTTC.

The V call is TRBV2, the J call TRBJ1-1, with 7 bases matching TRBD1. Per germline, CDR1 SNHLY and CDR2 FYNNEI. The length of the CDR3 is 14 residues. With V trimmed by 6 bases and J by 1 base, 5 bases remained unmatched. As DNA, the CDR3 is TGTGCCAGCAGCGGGACAGACACGAACACTGAAGCTTTCTTT. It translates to CASSGTDTNTEAFF.

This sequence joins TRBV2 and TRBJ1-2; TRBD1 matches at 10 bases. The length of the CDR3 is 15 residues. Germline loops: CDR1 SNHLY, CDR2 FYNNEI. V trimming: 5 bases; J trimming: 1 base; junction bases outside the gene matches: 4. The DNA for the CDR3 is TGTGCCAGCAGTAGAGACAGGGGGCTTAACTATGGCTACACCTTC. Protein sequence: CASSRDRGLNYGYTF.

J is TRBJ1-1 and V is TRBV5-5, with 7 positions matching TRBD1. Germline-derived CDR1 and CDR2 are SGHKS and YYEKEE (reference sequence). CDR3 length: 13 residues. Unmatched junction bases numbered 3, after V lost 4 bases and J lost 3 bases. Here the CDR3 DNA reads TGTGCCAGCAGCAAGACAGGGTACACTGAAGCTTTCTTT. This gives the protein CASSKTGYTEAFF.

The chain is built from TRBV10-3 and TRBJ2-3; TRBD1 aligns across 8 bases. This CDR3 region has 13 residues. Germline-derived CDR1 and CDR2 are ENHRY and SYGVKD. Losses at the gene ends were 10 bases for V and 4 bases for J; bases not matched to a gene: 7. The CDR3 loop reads CATQRQGPDTQYF. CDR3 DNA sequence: TGTGCCACCCAGCGACAGGGGCCAGATACGCAGTATTTT.

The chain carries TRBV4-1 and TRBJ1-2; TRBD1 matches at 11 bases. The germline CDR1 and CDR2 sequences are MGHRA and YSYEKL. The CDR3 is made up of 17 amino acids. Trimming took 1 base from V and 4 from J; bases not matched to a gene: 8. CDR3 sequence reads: CASSQVGGDRGVYGYTF. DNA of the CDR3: TGCGCCAGCAGCCAAGTAGGGGGGGACAGGGGGGTCTATGGCTACACCTTC.

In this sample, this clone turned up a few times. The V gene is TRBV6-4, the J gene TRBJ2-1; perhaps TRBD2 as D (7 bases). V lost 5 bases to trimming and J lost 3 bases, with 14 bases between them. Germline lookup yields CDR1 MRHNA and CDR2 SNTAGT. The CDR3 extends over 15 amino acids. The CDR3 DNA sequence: TGTGCCAGCAGTCGAGGGGGAGGGTTCTACAATGAGCAGTTCTTC. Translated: CASSRGGGFYNEQFF.

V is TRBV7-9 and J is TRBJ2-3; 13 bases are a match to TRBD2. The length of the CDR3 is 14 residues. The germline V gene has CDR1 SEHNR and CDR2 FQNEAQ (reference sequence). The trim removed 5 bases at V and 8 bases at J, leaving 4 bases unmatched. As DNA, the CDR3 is TGTGCCAGCAGCCCGGGACTAGCGGGGTTTACGCAGTATTTT. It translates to CASSPGLAGFTQYF. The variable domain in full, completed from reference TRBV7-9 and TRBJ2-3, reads DTGVSQNPRHKITKRGQNVTFRCDPISEHNRLYWYRQTLGQGPEFLTYFQNEAQLEKSRLLSDRFSAERPKGSFSTLEIQRTEQGDSAMYLCASSPGLAGFTQYFGPGTRLTVL.

The CDR3 region has the DNA TGTGCCGCCAGCAGGGTCCAGGGGCACGAGCAGTACTTC. Its protein product is CAASRVQGHEQYF. The V call is TRBV25-1, the J call TRBJ2-7; TRBD1 might be the D (6 bases). CDR1 MGHDK and CDR2 SYGVNS come from the germline V gene. This CDR3 contains 13 residues. V lost 11 bases, J lost 5 bases, and 19 bases lay in between.

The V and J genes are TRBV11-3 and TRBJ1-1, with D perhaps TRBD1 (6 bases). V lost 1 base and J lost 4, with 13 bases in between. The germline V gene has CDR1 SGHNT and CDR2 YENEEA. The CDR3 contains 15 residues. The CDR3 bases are TGTGCCAGCAGCTTAGGTACAGGGAGCGGCACTGAAGCTTTCTTT. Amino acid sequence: CASSLGTGSGTEAFF.

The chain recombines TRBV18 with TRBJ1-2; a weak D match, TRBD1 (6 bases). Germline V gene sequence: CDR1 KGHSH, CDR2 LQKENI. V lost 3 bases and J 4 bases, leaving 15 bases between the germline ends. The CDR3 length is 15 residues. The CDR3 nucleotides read TGTGCCAGCTCACCGGAAGCCGGGACAACCTATGGCTACACCTTC. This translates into CASSPEAGTTYGYTF.

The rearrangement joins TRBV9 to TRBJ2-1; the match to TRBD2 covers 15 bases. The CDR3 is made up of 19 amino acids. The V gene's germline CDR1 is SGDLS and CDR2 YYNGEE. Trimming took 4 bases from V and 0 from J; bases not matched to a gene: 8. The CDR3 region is CASSPIGTSGGSSYNEQFF. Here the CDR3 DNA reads TGTGCCAGCAGCCCGATCGGGACTAGCGGGGGGAGCTCCTACAATGAGCAGTTCTTC.

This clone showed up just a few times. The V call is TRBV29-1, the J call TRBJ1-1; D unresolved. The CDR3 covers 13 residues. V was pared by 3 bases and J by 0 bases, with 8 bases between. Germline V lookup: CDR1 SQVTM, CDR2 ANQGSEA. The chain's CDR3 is CSVDRQMNTEAFF. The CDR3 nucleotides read TGCAGCGTTGATAGACAAATGAACACTGAAGCTTTCTTT. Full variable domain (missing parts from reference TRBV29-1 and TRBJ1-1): SAVISQKPSRDICQRGTSLTIQCQVDSQVTMMFWYRQQPGQSLTLIATANQGSEATYESGFVIDKFPISRPNLTFSTLTVSNMSPEDSSIYLCSVDRQMNTEAFFGQGTRLTVV.

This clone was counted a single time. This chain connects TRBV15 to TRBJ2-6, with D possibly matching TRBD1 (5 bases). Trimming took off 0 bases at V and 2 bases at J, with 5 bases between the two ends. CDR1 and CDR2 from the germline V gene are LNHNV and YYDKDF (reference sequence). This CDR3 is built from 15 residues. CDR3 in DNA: TGTGCCACCAGCAGAGAAGGGGCTGGGGCCAACGTCCTGACTTTC. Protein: CATSREGAGANVLTF.

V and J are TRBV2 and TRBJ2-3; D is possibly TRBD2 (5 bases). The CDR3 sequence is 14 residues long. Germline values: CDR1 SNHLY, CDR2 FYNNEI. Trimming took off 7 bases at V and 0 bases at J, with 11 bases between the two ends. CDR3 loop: CASNGRTSTDTQYF. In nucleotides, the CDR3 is TGTGCCAGCAATGGCAGGACTAGCACAGATACGCAGTATTTT.

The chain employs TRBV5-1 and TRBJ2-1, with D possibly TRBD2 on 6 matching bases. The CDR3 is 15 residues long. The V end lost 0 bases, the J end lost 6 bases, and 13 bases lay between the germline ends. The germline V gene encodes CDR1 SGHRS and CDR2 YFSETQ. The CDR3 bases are TGCGCCAGCAGCTTGGGAGGGACTCAAATCAATGAGCAGTTCTTC. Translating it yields CASSLGGTQINEQFF.

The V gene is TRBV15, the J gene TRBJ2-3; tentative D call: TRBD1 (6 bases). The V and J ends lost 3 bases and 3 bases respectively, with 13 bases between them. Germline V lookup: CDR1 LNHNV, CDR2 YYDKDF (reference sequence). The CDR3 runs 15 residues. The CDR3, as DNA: TGTGCCACCAGCAGTCAGGGGAGTGGTACAGATACGCAGTATTTT. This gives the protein CATSSQGSGTDTQYF.

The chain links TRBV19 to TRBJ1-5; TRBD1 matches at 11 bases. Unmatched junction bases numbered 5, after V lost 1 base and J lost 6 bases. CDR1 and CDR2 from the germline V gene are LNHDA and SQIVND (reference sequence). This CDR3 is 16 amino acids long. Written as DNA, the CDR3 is TGTGCCAGTAGTATAGTTGGGACAGGGGGTTTTCAGCCCCAGCATTTT. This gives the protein CASSIVGTGGFQPQHF.

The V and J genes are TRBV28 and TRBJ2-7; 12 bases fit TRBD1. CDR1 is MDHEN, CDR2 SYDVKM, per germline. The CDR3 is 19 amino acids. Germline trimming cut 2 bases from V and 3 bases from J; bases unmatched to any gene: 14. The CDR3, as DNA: TGTGCCAGCAGTTTAGTTGTGGGACAGGGGGCGCAGTCGAACTACGAGCAGTACTTC. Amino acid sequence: CASSLVVGQGAQSNYEQYF.

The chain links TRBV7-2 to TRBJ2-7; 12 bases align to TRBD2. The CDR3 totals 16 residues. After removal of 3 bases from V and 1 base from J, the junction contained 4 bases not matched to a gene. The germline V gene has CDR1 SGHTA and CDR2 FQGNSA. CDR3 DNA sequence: TGTGCCAGCAGCTTTGTACTAGCGGGGGGTTCCTACGAGCAGTACTTC. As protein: CASSFVLAGGSYEQYF.

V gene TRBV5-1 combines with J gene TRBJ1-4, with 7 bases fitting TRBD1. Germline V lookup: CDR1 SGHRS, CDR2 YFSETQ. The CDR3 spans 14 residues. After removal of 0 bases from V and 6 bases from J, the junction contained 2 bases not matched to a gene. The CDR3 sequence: CASSLGTGDEKLFF. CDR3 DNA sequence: TGCGCCAGCAGCTTGGGGACAGGAGATGAAAAACTGTTTTTT.

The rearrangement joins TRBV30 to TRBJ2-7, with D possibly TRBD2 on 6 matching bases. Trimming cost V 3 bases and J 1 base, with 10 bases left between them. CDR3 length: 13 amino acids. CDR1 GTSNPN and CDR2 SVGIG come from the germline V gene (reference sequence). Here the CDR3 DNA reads TGTGCCTGGAGGGGGACTGGATCCTACGAGCAGTACTTC. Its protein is CAWRGTGSYEQYF.

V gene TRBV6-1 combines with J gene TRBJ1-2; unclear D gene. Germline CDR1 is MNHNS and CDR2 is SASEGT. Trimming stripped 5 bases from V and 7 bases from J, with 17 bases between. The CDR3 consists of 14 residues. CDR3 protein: CASSTPPPKFGYTF. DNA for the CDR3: TGTGCCAGCAGTACACCCCCCCCAAAGTTTGGCTACACCTTC.

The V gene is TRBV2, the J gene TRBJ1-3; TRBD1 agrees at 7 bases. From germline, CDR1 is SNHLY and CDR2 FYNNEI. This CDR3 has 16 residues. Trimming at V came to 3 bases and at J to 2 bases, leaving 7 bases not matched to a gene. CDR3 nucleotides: TGTGCCAGCAGTGAGAGGGGGCTAGTGACTGGAAACACCATATATTTT. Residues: CASSERGLVTGNTIYF.

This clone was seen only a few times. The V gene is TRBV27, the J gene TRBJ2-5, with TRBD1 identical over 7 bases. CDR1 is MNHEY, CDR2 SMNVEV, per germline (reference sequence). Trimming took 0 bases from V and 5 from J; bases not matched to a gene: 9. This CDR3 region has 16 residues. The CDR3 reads CASSLSIGTEGETQYF. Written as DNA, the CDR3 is TGTGCCAGCAGTTTATCTATAGGGACAGAAGGGGAGACCCAGTACTTC.

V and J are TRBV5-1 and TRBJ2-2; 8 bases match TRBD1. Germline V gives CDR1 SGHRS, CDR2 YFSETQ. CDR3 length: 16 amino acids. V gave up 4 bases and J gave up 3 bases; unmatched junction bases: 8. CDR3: CASSPILTGDTGELFF. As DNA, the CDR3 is TGCGCCAGCAGCCCAATTTTGACAGGGGACACCGGGGAGCTGTTTTTT.

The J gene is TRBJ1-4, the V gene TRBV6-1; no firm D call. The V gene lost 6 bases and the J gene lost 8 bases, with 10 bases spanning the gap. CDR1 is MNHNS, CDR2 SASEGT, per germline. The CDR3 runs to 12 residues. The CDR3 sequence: CASRPRGEKLFF. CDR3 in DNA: TGTGCCAGCAGGCCACGTGGCGAAAAACTGTTTTTT.

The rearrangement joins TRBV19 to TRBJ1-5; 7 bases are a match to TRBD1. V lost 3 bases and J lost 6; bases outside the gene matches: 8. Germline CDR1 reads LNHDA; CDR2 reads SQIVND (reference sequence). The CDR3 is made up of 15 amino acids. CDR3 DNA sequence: TGTGCCAGTAGTATGGGGCAGGGGGGCGGTCAGCCCCAGCATTTT. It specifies CASSMGQGGGQPQHF.

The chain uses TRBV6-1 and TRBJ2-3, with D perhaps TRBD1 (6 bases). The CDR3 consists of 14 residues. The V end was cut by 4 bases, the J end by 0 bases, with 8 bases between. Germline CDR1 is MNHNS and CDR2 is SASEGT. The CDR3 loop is CASSGQASTDTQYF. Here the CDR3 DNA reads TGTGCCAGCAGTGGACAGGCGAGCACAGATACGCAGTATTTT.

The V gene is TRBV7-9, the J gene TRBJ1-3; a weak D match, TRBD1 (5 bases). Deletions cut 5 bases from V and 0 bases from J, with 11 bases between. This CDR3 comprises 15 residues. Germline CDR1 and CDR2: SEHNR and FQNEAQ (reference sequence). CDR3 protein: CASSPMGGSGNTIYF. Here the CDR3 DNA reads TGTGCCAGCAGCCCCATGGGGGGCTCTGGAAACACCATATATTTT. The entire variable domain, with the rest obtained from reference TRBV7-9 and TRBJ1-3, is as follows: DTGVSQNPRHKITKRGQNVTFRCDPISEHNRLYWYRQTLGQGPEFLTYFQNEAQLEKSRLLSDRFSAERPKGSFSTLEIQRTEQGDSAMYLCASSPMGGSGNTIYFGEGSWLTVV.